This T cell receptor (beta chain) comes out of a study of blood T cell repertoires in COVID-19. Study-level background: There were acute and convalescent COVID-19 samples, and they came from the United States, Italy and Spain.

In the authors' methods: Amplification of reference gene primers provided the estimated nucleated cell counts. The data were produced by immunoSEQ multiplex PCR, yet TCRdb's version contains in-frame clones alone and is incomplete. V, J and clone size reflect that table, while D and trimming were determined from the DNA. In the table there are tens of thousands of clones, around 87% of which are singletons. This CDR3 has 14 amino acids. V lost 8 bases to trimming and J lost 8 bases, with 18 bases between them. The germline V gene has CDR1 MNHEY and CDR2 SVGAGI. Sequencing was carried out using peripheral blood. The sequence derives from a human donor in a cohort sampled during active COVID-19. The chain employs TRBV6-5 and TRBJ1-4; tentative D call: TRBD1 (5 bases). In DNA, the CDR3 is TGTGCCAGCGGCAATGTAGGGGTTCGCGAAAAACTGTTTTTT. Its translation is CASGNVGVREKLFF.